These T cell receptor beta chains were read from a single sample in a study of lymphopenia after photon versus proton radiotherapy. Profiling relied on immunoSEQ multiplex PCR, and the TCRdb table lists in-frame clones only, not all of them. The sample shows 40,000 to 55,000 clones, more than 85% of them seen only once. The material was peripheral blood, obtained from a patient treated with photon-based radiotherapy. The receptors here all came from a woman between 40 and 55 years old with cholangiocarcinoma. Each CDR3 is given with its conserved first and last residue. D genes are given only for firm matches. Size is stated for part of the rows, as once, few or many counts, or as a class when the clone is expanded.

TRBV28,.,.,TRBJ1-2,TGTGCCAGCAGTTTTCCCGTGACCGAAGCTAACTATGGCTACACCTTC,CASSFPVTEANYGYTF
TRBV6-4,.,.,TRBJ2-1,TGTGCCAGCAGTCTGGGCGAACAGGGCCATGAGCAGTTCTTC,CASSLGEQGHEQFF
TRBV11-2,.,.,TRBJ2-7,TGTGCCAGCAGCTTCTTGGGGCAGTCCTACGAGCAGTACTTC,CASSFLGQSYEQYF
TRBV21-1,.,.,TRBJ2-3,TGTGCCAGCAGCAAAAAACAGGGGAAGGAGGATACGCAGTATTTT,CASSKKQGKEDTQYF
TRBV11-2,.,.,TRBJ1-2,TGTGCCAGCAGTCCGAATATCCACTATGGCTACACCTTC,CASSPNIHYGYTF
TRBV28,.,.,TRBJ1-1,TGTGCCAGCAGTTTATTTCGACGAAACACTGAAGCTTTCTTT,CASSLFRRNTEAFF
TRBV7-8,.,TRBD2,TRBJ2-7,TGTGCCAGCAGCCGCCGGACTAGCGGGAGGGATACTCCTATGTACGAGCAGTACTTC,CASSRRTSGRDTPMYEQYF
TRBV6-5,once,.,TRBJ2-7,TGTGCCAGCAGCATTACACCGGACGGCCGATACGAGCAGTACTTC,CASSITPDGRYEQYF
TRBV4-2,.,.,TRBJ1-1,TGTGCCAGCAGCCAAGATCTTAGCCACACTGAAGCTTTCTTT,CASSQDLSHTEAFF
TRBV12-2,.,.,TRBJ2-7,TGTGCAAGTCGCTACCTTGGACAGCGGGGCGAGCAGTACTTC,CASRYLGQRGEQYF
TRBV6-1,.,.,TRBJ1-1,TGTGCCAGCAGTCTCTGGGCCTTGACCACTGAAGCTTTCTTT,CASSLWALTTEAFF
TRBV4-3,.,TRBD1,TRBJ2-1,TGCGCCAGCAGCCAAGGGGGACAGGGGCACCACAATGAGCAGTTCTTC,CASSQGGQGHHNEQFF
TRBV2,.,.,TRBJ1-3,TGTGCCAGCAGTCGAAACACCATATATTTT,CASSRNTIYF
TRBV25-1,.,.,TRBJ2-7,TGTGCCAGCAGTGAATTGGGAAACGAGCAGTACTTC,CASSELGNEQYF
TRBV6-5,.,.,TRBJ2-5,TGTGCCACCAGGGACGGCCAAGAGACCCAGTACTTC,CATRDGQETQYF
TRBV4-2,.,TRBD1,TRBJ1-5,TGTGCCAGCAGCCAAGATGGACAGGGGAATCAGCCCCAGCATTTT,CASSQDGQGNQPQHF
TRBV6-5,.,.,TRBJ1-3,TGTGCCAGCAGCGGACAGAGCTCTGGAAACACCATATATTTT,CASSGQSSGNTIYF
TRBV5-4,.,.,TRBJ2-7,TGTGCCAGCAGCCAAGGGAGGGACAGGAGCTCCTACGAGCAGTACTTC,CASSQGRDRSSYEQYF
TRBV5-1,.,TRBD2,TRBJ2-5,TGCGCCAGCAGCTTGGCTCTAGCGGTCCAAGAGACCCAGTACTTC,CASSLALAVQETQYF
TRBV7-6,.,TRBD1,TRBJ2-1,TGTGCCAGCAGCGCGACAGGGTCCTCCTACAATGAGCAGTTCTTC,CASSATGSSYNEQFF
TRBV19,.,TRBD1,TRBJ2-1,TGTGCCAGTAGCTCAACAGGGGTCGGGCTTTACAATGAGCAGTTCTTC,CASSSTGVGLYNEQFF
TRBV4-1,.,.,TRBJ1-1,TGCGCCAGCAGCCAAGTAGCCCAGACAGGTTTGAAAAAGAACACTGAAGCTTTCTTT,CASSQVAQTGLKKNTEAFF
TRBV28,.,TRBD1,TRBJ1-3,TGTGCCAGCAGTCCACATCAGGGGGGGAACACCATATATTTT,CASSPHQGGNTIYF
TRBV5-1,.,.,TRBJ2-2,TGCGCCAGCATTGGGGTTAACACCGGGGAGCTGTTTTTT,CASIGVNTGELFF
TRBV19,.,.,TRBJ2-3,TGTGCCAGTAGTGGGGACAGCACAGATACGCAGTATTTT,CASSGDSTDTQYF
TRBV5-4,.,.,TRBJ1-1,TGTGCCAGCAGCATGCCCCTCCGGGACACTGAAGCTTTCTTT,CASSMPLRDTEAFF
TRBV6-5,.,.,TRBJ2-5,TGTGCCAGCAGTTACCCGGGGCGGGAGACCCAGTACTTC,CASSYPGRETQYF
TRBV30,.,.,TRBJ2-6,TGTGCCTGGAGTGGAGGAGGGACCGGGGCCAACGTCCTGACTTTC,CAWSGGGTGANVLTF